Given below is one TCR beta chain in context. This clone is a singleton in its sample. Its antigen target is currently unknown. Per-base qualities were not stored, and no clone one base away is much larger. The library was generated by the immunoSEQ multiplex PCR assay. Drawn from immuneACCESS, this table holds only the in-frame rearrangements with V and J called that TCRdb kept. Clones are partly lost; checked studies trace under half to an unresolved V gene and leave the rest unexplained. The sample yields approximately 49,000 clones; approximately 86% were counted once. 2.8% of the sample is held by the ten biggest clonotypes. These data are taken from a study of control samples from healthy donors and cancer patients (TCRdb year 2020). As encoded in the germline V gene (reference sequence), CDR1 is LNHDA while CDR2 is SQIVND. The CDR3, from cysteine to phenylalanine, totals 12 residues. The entry retains the CDR3 DNA only, 36 bases that are in frame from base 1. V gives up 1 base and J gives up 5 bases, and the segment between their germline ends measures 5 bases.

This sequence was found in a woman aged 50 to 60 with lung cancer. This receptor chain uses TRBV19 and TRBJ1-2, with the identity of the D gene unclear. Material for sequencing was PBMCs. The nucleotide sequence reads as follows: TGTGCCAGTAGTATAGCGGAATATGGCTACACCTTC. This is translated as CASSIAEYGYTF.